The rows below give T cell receptor beta chains drawn from one sample of a study of blood T cell repertoires in COVID-19. Produced via immunoSEQ multiplex PCR; TCRdb's table is partial and in-frame only. The data show around 140,000 clones, with approximately 84% seen just once and just under 2% held by the top ten. The source material was peripheral blood. All receptors derive from a woman aged 60 to 75 with acute or convalescent COVID-19. CDR3s include the opening cysteine and the closing phenylalanine or tryptophan. The D gene is left open where the match is weak. The size of a clone is reported for some rows only, either as once, few or many, or as a class for expanded clones.

D gene	J gene	V gene	clone size	CDR3 DNA	CDR3 protein
.	TRBJ2-1	TRBV27	.	TGTGCCAGCAGTCTTTCGGATGAGCAGTTCTTC	CASSLSDEQFF
.	TRBJ1-5	TRBV28	.	TGTGCCAGCAGTTTCGGGGAAAGCCAGCATTTT	CASSFGESQHF
.	TRBJ2-7	TRBV7-2	.	TGTGCCAGCAGCTTATACTCCGAGCAGTACTTC	CASSLYSEQYF
.	TRBJ2-2	TRBV5-4	.	TGTGCCAGCAGCCACAGGAACACCGGGGAGCTGTTTTTT	CASSHRNTGELFF
TRBD1	TRBJ1-2	TRBV19	once	TGTGCCAGTAGTGCCGACACAGGGGGCTATGGCTACACCTTC	CASSADTGGYGYTF
.	TRBJ1-2	TRBV5-4	.	TGTGCCAGCAGCGGCCCAGGGAACGGGGCGGGGGTATATGGCTACACCTTC	CASSGPGNGAGVYGYTF
.	TRBJ1-1	TRBV5-1	.	TGCGCCAGCAGCTTGGTTCCAACTTCGAACACTGAAGCTTTCTTT	CASSLVPTSNTEAFF
.	TRBJ1-1	TRBV10-1	.	TGCGCCAGCAGTGAGTCGACGGCAGGGGCTGAAGCTTTCTTT	CASSESTAGAEAFF
TRBD1	TRBJ1-1	TRBV15	once	TGTGCCACCAGCAAACAGGGGGCGCCGGACACTGAAGCTTTCTTT	CATSKQGAPDTEAFF
.	TRBJ2-7	TRBV7-2	.	TGTGCCAGCAGCTTCCCAGGTACAGCCTACGAGCAGTACTTC	CASSFPGTAYEQYF
TRBD1	TRBJ2-1	TRBV24-1	.	TGTGCCACCAGTGATTACACCGGGACAGGGTCCAATGAGCAGTTCTTC	CATSDYTGTGSNEQFF
TRBD1	TRBJ1-6	TRBV25-1	.	TGTGCCAGCAGTGTAATGGGACAGGGAGACAATTCACCCCTCCACTTT	CASSVMGQGDNSPLHF
.	TRBJ1-1	TRBV24-1	few	TGTGCCACCAGAGACACGAACACTGAAGCTTTCTTT	CATRDTNTEAFF
TRBD2	TRBJ2-1	TRBV12-5	.	TGTGCTAGTGGTTGGGCCGGGACTACGCCCTACAATGAGCAGTTCTTC	CASGWAGTTPYNEQFF
TRBD2	TRBJ2-5	TRBV6-2/TRBV6-3	.	TGTGCCAGCAGTTACAACCAGGACCGGCGAGCGGGAGGGCCTGGGGAGACCCAGTACTTC	CASSYNQDRRAGGPGETQYF
TRBD1	TRBJ1-2	TRBV14	.	TGTGCCAGCAGCCCGAGGCAGGGGGCCTCTACGGGTGGCTACACCTTC	CASSPRQGASTGGYTF
TRBD2	TRBJ2-1	TRBV19	.	TGTGCCAGTAGTATTATGGGGACTAACTACAATGAGCAGTTCTTC	CASSIMGTNYNEQFF
.	TRBJ2-7	TRBV19	few	TGTGCCAGTAAGGGAGGTATTGACGAGCAGTACTTC	CASKGGIDEQYF
.	TRBJ1-2	TRBV4-1	.	TGCGCCAGCAGCCCTGTGGAACAGATTAACTATGGCTACACCTTC	CASSPVEQINYGYTF
TRBD1	TRBJ1-3	TRBV2	.	TGTGCCAGCAGCCGGGACAGCATTATTGGAAACACCATATATTTT	CASSRDSIIGNTIYF
TRBD1	TRBJ2-2	TRBV3-1/TRBV3-2	.	TGTGCCAGCAGCCCTGGGACAGGGGGCTGGAATGGGGAGCTGTTTTTT	CASSPGTGGWNGELFF
.	TRBJ1-2	TRBV9	.	TGTGCCAGCAGCGGAGGGACAACTAAGATGGGAGGCTACACCTTC	CASSGGTTKMGGYTF
.	TRBJ2-1	TRBV12-3/TRBV12-4	.	TGTGCCAGCAGTGTCTGGACTTTCAATGAGCAGTTCTTC	CASSVWTFNEQFF
.	TRBJ2-1	TRBV2	few	TGTGCCACTACGACTCATCGGGAGAGTGGATGGTCGATGGGAAGCTCCTACAATGAGCAGTTCTTC	CATTTHRESGWSMGSSYNEQFF
TRBD1	TRBJ2-7	TRBV6-5	.	TGTGCCAGCAGGGGACAGGGGAGCAACGAGCAGTACTTC	CASRGQGSNEQYF
TRBD1	TRBJ2-7	TRBV28	.	TGTGCCAGCAGTGATAAAAAGACAGGGTACTACTACGAGCAGTACTTC	CASSDKKTGYYYEQYF
.	TRBJ1-5	TRBV21-1	.	TGTGCCAGCAGCAAAGCAGGAGAGGAGGGGAGCGATCAGCCCCAGCATTTT	CASSKAGEEGSDQPQHF
.	TRBJ1-3	TRBV5-6	.	TGTGCCAGCAGCTTCACCATCACAGGGTCGCCCATATATTTT	CASSFTITGSPIYF
TRBD2	TRBJ2-1	TRBV6-4	once	TGTGCCAGCAGTTCCCGTGTTAGCGGGACCTACAATGAGCAGTTCTTC	CASSSRVSGTYNEQFF